Listed here is a single T cell receptor (beta chain). The V and J ends lost 1 base and 0 bases, in that order; junction bases with no gene match: 2. The CDR3 length is 16 residues. Germline V CDR1 and CDR2: SGHVS, FNYEAQ. The record originates from a study of blood T cell repertoires in COVID-19. On the study more broadly: Samples taken during acute and convalescent COVID-19 were collected in the United States, Italy and Spain. PBMCs, B-cell-depleted T cells, or T cells were the source of the cDNA or gDNA that made up the material.

Recovered Cohort 3 donors showed two negative PCRs, clearance, or symptom resolution. As processed by the authors: Amplification of reference gene primers was used by the study to estimate nucleated cell counts. TCRdb's copy holds only in-frame clones and misses some; the assay was immunoSEQ multiplex PCR. Clone size and V and J calls were adopted from that table, with D and trimming inferred from the DNA. The table includes about 170,000 clones, 83% detected once. The J gene is TRBJ2-2, the V gene TRBV7-6, with TRBD1 matching over 7 bases. The sequencing input was PBMCs or T cells enriched from blood (not recorded which). This TCR was sampled from a woman in her 50s who had recovered from COVID-19. CDR3 nucleotide sequence: TGTGCCAGCAGCTTAGGAGGGACAGCGAACACCGGGGAGCTGTTTTTT. The encoded protein is CASSLGGTANTGELFF.